This TCR beta chain derives from a study of PD-L1 blockade in urothelial cancer. Study as a whole: Bladder-origin urothelial cancer in males covered about 90% of the 29 patients. Treatment start was followed by blood analysis at 3 weeks (second dose) and again at 6 weeks.

Assay: immunoSEQ multiplex PCR; the TCRdb copy retains only in-frame clones and omits some. Here the sample spans 25,000 to 35,000 clones, over 60% being singletons. As to time point: peripheral blood 6 weeks after treatment start. The starting material was PBMCs, obtained around atezolizumab (anti-PD-L1) treatment. The TCR sequence derives from a man in his sixties or seventies with urothelial cancer.

The CDR3 region has the DNA TGCGCCAGCAGGGCCGGGACAGGCTCTAACTATGGCTACACCTTC. Translated, it gives CASRAGTGSNYGYTF. The chain has TRBV4-1 and TRBJ1-2; TRBD1 matches 8 bases. The CDR3 is made up of 15 amino acids. CDR1 is MGHRA and CDR2 is YSYEKL in the germline V gene. Trimming took 6 bases from V and 0 from J; bases not matched to a gene: 6.